These T cell receptor beta chains were read from a single sample in a study of cytomegalovirus exposure and HLA in healthy donors. Sequencing used immunoSEQ multiplex PCR; TCRdb keeps in-frame clones, though not all of them. The sample holds some 140,000 clones, 75% to 85% seen once. The sequenced sample consisted of PBMCs. The source of these receptors is a man younger than 45 in good health and CMV-seropositive. Each CDR3 is given with its conserved first and last residue. Each record gives: CDR3 length, V gene, J gene, CDR3 protein.

>13|TRBV9|TRBJ2-5
CASSVEYSGTQYF
>19|TRBV28|TRBJ2-1
CASNEIIGGGSFADNEQFF
>18|TRBV11-3|TRBJ2-7
CASSLDSLGGTGIDEQYF
>12|TRBV5-6|TRBJ2-7
CASSPGQYEQYF
>15|TRBV30|TRBJ2-1
CAWSVPGGGYNEQFF
>18|TRBV6-1|TRBJ1-5
CASSEAWGTGSSNQPQHF
>16|TRBV12-2|TRBJ2-3
CASRLNPRACTDTQYF
>15|TRBV19|TRBJ2-3
CASSRKLELTDTQYF
>13|TRBV2|TRBJ2-7
CASTPGLGYEQYF
>14|TRBV5-1|TRBJ2-5
CASSLGAGQETQYF
>14|TRBV7-8|TRBJ1-2
CASSLSNLGDGYTF
>13|TRBV6-1|TRBJ2-1
CASSPRTEREQFF
>13|TRBV27|TRBJ2-7
CASSSRNDNEQYF
>14|TRBV19|TRBJ2-7
CASSSGILSYEQYF
>18|TRBV29-1|TRBJ2-1
CSVEGGRASGSVYNEQFF
>15|TRBV18|TRBJ1-2
CASSPEAVLGYGYTF
>12|TRBV6-5|TRBJ2-7
CASSSDTSEQYF
>14|TRBV11-2|TRBJ2-2
CASTGVANTGELFF
>15|TRBV27|-
CASSFGSGYTYEQYF
>15|TRBV15|TRBJ1-5
CATSEQVYSNQPQHF
>14|TRBV5-1|TRBJ2-7
CASSSETGNDEQYF
>14|TRBV7-2|TRBJ1-2
CASSLEGRDYGYTF
>16|TRBV18|TRBJ2-4
CASSPPDRGRENIQYF
>14|TRBV9|TRBJ1-2
CASSVAGQYHGYTF
>16|TRBV28|TRBJ1-3
CASSGYGQGSGNTIYF
>14|TRBV29-1|TRBJ1-1
CSVLGRGQNTEAFF
>14|TRBV7-2|TRBJ1-2
CASSLAFLRNGYTF
>17|TRBV9|TRBJ2-3
CEKRVSGGLTSTDTQYF
>20|TRBV1|TRBJ2-3
CTGTREPGLAGGLSSDTQYF
>14|TRBV4-1|TRBJ2-2
CASSQRDYTGELFF
>13|TRBV29-1|TRBJ1-1
CSVITGRNTEAFF
>13|TRBV5-4|TRBJ2-5
CASSLKTGGTQYF
>15|TRBV13|TRBJ2-3
CASSLAREVTDTQYF
>13|TRBV15|TRBJ2-7
CATSRAREYEQYF
>13|TRBV27|TRBJ2-7
CASRKGDSYEQYF
>16|TRBV7-9|TRBJ1-5
CASSPMATDSNQPQHF
>15|TRBV13|TRBJ1-1
CASSPDPGEGTEAFF
>15|TRBV9|TRBJ1-2
CASSVGLGQGEGYTF
>14|TRBV2|TRBJ1-1
CASSERHGNTEAFF
>14|TRBV5-4|TRBJ2-3
CASTLGGGTDTQYF
>12|TRBV29-1|TRBJ1-5
CSGGQPNQPQHF
>16|TRBV6-6|TRBJ2-7
CASSYSVGGGSYEQYF
>15|TRBV4-2|TRBJ2-7
CASSQALAGYYEQYF
>16|TRBV7-6|TRBJ1-1
CASSSSDRGLNTEAFF
>15|TRBV2|TRBJ2-3
CASRFFGTHTDTQYF
>15|TRBV5-1|TRBJ2-1
CASSLGLARHNEQFF
>18|TRBV10-3|TRBJ2-1
CAITGLAGGTSSYNEQFF
>18|TRBV5-7|-
CASRQGVLAGPLSYEQYF
>15|TRBV19|TRBJ1-2
CASSDGATGFYGYTF
>14|TRBV27|TRBJ2-7
CASRGQGSSYEQYF
>16|TRBV5-1|TRBJ1-4
CASSTGQVNLNEKLFF
>12|TRBV5-6|TRBJ1-2
CASSSGLYGYTF
>16|TRBV11-2|TRBJ2-3
CASSLVPGGLVDTQYF
>15|TRBV19|TRBJ1-4
CASRIRTATNEKLFF
>16|TRBV27|TRBJ2-7
CASSLKMERGTYEQYF
>16|TRBV30|TRBJ1-2
CAWSGRGALRWYGYTF
>13|TRBV7-2|TRBJ2-7
CASSPGYAYEQYF
>13|TRBV19|TRBJ1-1
CASSITQAGEAFF
>13|TRBV5-6|TRBJ2-5
CASSLEASGVQYF
>15|TRBV5-5|TRBJ1-2
CASSYSTVNNYGYTF